This T cell receptor (beta chain) derives from a study of beta chain features in type 1 diabetes. Whole-study findings and limits: For patients, the naive, central memory and Treg TCRB repertoires appeared more alike than for healthy donors. An over-representation of cells with high TCR expression could result from cDNA sequencing.

This clone was observed a few times. Its antigen remains unknown. Isolated RNA was reverse transcribed in full, so expressed TCRB transcripts were sequenced. Method: immunoSEQ multiplex PCR; TCRdb's copy keeps in-frame clones and lacks some. Found here are 130,000 to 150,000 clones, just over 9% of them singletons; the top ten hold 0.6% to 0.85%. V was pared by 3 bases and J by 4 bases, with 12 bases between. CDR3 length: 14 amino acids. From germline, CDR1 is SGHDN and CDR2 FVKESK. A single heparinised blood sample, averaging roughly 0.11 L, was obtained per donor. Sorted CD4+ subsets: naive, central memory, regulatory, stem cell-like memory (CD45RO/CCR7/CD25/CD127/CD95/CD27 panel).

J is TRBJ2-5 and V is TRBV14, with D perhaps TRBD2 (5 bases). Sequencing used central memory CD4+ T cells from blood. The source of this sequence is a man between 18 and 29 years old in good health. The CDR3 spells CASSHRPGRETQYF. Here the CDR3 DNA reads TGTGCCAGCAGCCATCGGCCGGGGAGAGAGACCCAGTACTTC.